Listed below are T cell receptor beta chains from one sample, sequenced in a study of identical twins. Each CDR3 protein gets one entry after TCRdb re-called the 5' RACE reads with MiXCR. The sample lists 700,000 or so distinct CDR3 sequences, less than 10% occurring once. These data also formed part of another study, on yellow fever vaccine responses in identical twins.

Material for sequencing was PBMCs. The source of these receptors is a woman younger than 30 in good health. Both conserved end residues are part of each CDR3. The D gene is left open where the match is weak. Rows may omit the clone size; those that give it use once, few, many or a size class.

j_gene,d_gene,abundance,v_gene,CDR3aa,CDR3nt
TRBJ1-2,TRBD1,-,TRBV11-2,CASSLEKAGGTNYGYTF,TGTGCCAGCAGCTTAGAAAAGGCAGGGGGTACTAACTATGGCTACACCTTC
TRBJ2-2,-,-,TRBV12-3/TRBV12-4,CASSFGLAPNTGELFF,TGTGCCAGCAGTTTCGGGCTAGCGCCGAACACCGGGGAGCTGTTTTTT
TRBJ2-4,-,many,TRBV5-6,CASSFGVAKNIQYF,TGTGCCAGCAGCTTTGGCGTAGCCAAAAACATTCAGTACTTC
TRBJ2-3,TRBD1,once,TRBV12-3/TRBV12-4,CASSLTGAMMTDTQYF,TGTGCCAGCAGTTTAACAGGGGCTATGATGACAGATACGCAGTATTTT
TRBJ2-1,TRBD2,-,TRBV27,CASATRITSGRAYNEQFF,TGTGCCAGCGCGACTCGGATAACTAGCGGGAGGGCCTACAATGAGCAGTTCTTC
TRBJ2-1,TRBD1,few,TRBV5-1,CASSLRQGVGEQFF,TGCGCCAGCAGCTTAAGACAGGGGGTGGGTGAGCAGTTCTTC
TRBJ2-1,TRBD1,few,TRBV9,CASSVKQGENNNEQFF,TGTGCCAGCAGCGTTAAACAGGGGGAGAATAACAATGAGCAGTTCTTC
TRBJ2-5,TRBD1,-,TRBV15,CATSRVPYGTGGETQYF,TGTGCCACCAGCAGAGTTCCTTACGGGACAGGGGGAGAGACCCAGTACTTC
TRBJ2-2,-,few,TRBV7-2,CASSPWRGNTGELFF,TGTGCCAGCAGCCCCTGGCGGGGAAACACCGGGGAGCTGTTTTTT
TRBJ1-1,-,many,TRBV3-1,CASSQGGVVGAEAFF,TGTGCCAGCAGCCAAGGGGGGGTCGTTGGCGCTGAAGCTTTCTTT
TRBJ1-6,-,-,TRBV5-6,CASSAPGDMNSPLHF,TGTGCCAGCAGCGCTCCCGGGGATATGAATTCACCCCTCCACTTT
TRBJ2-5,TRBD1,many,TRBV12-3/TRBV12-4,CASNLRGGTGRQETQYF,TGTGCCAGCAATCTAAGAGGCGGGACAGGGCGACAAGAGACCCAGTACTTC
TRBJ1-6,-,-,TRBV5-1,CASSLAGSSPLHF,TGCGCCAGCAGCTTGGCGGGCTCTTCACCCCTCCACTTT
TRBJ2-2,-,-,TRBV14,CASSPRPRGDTGELFF,TGTGCCAGCAGCCCCCGGCCTCGGGGTGACACCGGGGAGCTGTTTTTT
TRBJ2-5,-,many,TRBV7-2,CASSSRTTRYF,TGTGCCAGCAGCTCACGGACAACCCGGTACTTC
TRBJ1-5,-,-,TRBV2,CASSPWADHQPQHF,TGTGCCAGCAGCCCATGGGCAGATCACCAGCCCCAGCATTTT
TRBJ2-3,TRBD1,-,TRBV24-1,CATSDSTGSSTDTQYF,TGTGCCACCAGTGACTCGACAGGGTCTAGCACAGATACGCAGTATTTT
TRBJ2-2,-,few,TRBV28,CASSTRNRDAGELFF,TGTGCCAGCAGCACGCGCAACAGGGACGCCGGGGAGCTGTTTTTT
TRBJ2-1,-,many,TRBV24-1,CATSDFYWGEQFF,TGTGCCACCAGTGATTTCTATTGGGGTGAGCAGTTCTTC
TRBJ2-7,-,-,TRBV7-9,CASSSAGGHPTSYEQYF,TGTGCCAGCAGCTCGGCGGGTGGGCACCCTACTTCCTACGAGCAGTACTTC
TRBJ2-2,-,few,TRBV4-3,CASSQDWLGQVLTGELFF,TGCGCCAGCAGCCAAGATTGGTTAGGGCAGGTACTCACCGGGGAGCTGTTTTTT
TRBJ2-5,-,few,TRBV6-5,CASSYSRQGGSQETQYF,TGTGCCAGCAGTTACTCACGCCAGGGGGGTTCCCAAGAGACCCAGTACTTC
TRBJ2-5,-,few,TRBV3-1,CATTQTQGPVIETQYF,TGTGCCACCACTCAGACCCAGGGACCCGTGATCGAGACCCAGTACTTC
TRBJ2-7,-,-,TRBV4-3,CASSQDFGDIYEQYF,TGCGCCAGCAGCCAAGATTTTGGGGACATCTACGAGCAGTACTTC
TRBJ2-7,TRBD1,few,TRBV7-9,CASSPGQVLYEQYF,TGTGCCAGCAGCCCTGGACAGGTTCTCTACGAGCAGTACTTC
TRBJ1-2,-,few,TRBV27,CATGQYYGYTF,TGTGCCACCGGACAGTACTATGGCTACACCTTC
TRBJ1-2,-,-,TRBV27,CASSLMSAQGLIYGYTF,TGTGCCAGCAGTTTAATGTCGGCTCAGGGCCTAATCTATGGCTACACCTTC
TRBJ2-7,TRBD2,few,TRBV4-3,CASSQSSGTSRYEQYF,TGCGCCAGCAGCCAAAGCTCCGGGACTAGCCGGTACGAGCAGTACTTC
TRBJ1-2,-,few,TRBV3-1,CASSQEGERYYGYTF,TGTGCCAGCAGCCAAGAAGGAGAGCGATACTATGGCTACACCTTC
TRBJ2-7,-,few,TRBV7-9,CASSPDPDPYEQYF,TGTGCCAGCAGTCCGGACCCCGATCCCTACGAGCAGTACTTC
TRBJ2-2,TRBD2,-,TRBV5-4,CASSVGGVITGELFF,TGTGCCAGCAGCGTTGGGGGGGTGATCACCGGGGAGCTGTTTTTT
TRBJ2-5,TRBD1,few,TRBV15,CATTRGMAGTQYF,TGTGCCACCACCAGGGGGATGGCTGGGACCCAGTACTTC
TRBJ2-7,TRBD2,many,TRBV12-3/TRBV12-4,CATRKSGGAHEQYF,TGTGCCACACGGAAAAGCGGGGGGGCCCACGAGCAGTACTTC
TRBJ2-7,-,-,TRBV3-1,CASSQGQRSSYEQYF,TGTGCCAGCAGCCAAGGACAGAGGAGCTCCTACGAGCAGTACTTC
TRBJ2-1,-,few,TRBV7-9,CASSIRLDVGDEQFF,TGTGCCAGCAGCATACGACTAGACGTCGGAGATGAGCAGTTCTTC
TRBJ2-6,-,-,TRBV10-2,CASRPRGSGANVLTF,TGCGCCAGCCGACCTAGAGGCTCTGGGGCCAACGTCCTGACTTTC
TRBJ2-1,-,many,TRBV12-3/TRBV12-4,CASSLDSSVEQFF,TGTGCCAGCAGTTTGGACTCCTCTGTTGAGCAGTTCTTC
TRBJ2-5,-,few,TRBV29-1,CSVEEDPLQETQYF,TGCAGCGTTGAAGAGGACCCGCTCCAAGAGACCCAGTACTTC
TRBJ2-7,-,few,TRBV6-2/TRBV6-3,CATIEQRRLAGYYEQYF,TGTGCCACCATAGAGCAAAGAAGGCTGGCAGGCTACTACGAGCAGTACTTC
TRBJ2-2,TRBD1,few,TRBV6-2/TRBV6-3,CASSLEQLGTANTGELFF,TGTGCCAGCAGTCTGGAGCAACTCGGGACAGCGAACACCGGGGAGCTGTTTTTT
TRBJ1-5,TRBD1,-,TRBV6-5,CASRLGTGGNQPQHF,TGTGCCAGCAGGTTAGGGACAGGGGGAAATCAGCCCCAGCATTTT